This is a list of T cell receptor beta chains from one sample in a study of Graves' ophthalmopathy and Graves' hyperthyroidism. One entry per CDR3 protein, called by TCRdb with MiXCR from the multiplex PCR reads. The repertoire holds about 620,000 distinct CDR3 sequences, with about a fifth as singletons. The sequencing input was peripheral blood. The receptors were gathered from a woman aged 18-29 years with stable Graves' hyperthyroidism. Some clones in this sample may be carry-over from other donors' samples. Both conserved end residues are part of each CDR3. The order of the fields is clone size, D gene, V gene, J gene, CDR3 protein, CDR3 DNA. A D gene is named only where the DNA matches it firmly. Clone size is stated in some rows and not others, as once, few, many or a class when expanded.

many	TRBD1	TRBV2	TRBJ1-5	CASRDRAGGNQPQHF	TGTGCCAGCCGGGACAGGGCCGGGGGCAATCAGCCCCAGCATTTT
once	.	TRBV12-3/TRBV12-4	TRBJ2-7	CASSSDITYEQYF	TGTGCCAGCAGTTCAGACATCACCTACGAGCAGTACTTC
many	.	TRBV2	TRBJ2-5	CASTTLRRVAETQYF	TGTGCCAGCACAACGCTCAGGAGGGTAGCTGAGACCCAGTACTTC
.	.	TRBV6-1	TRBJ2-2	CASSELWGADTGELFF	TGTGCCAGCAGTGAATTATGGGGCGCCGACACCGGGGAGCTGTTTTTT
few	.	TRBV28	TRBJ1-6	CASRVFNSPLHF	TGTGCCAGCAGGGTCTTCAATTCACCCCTCCACTTT
many	.	TRBV20-1	TRBJ2-7	CSARDGGGPDREQYF	TGCAGTGCTAGAGATGGCGGGGGCCCCGATCGGGAGCAGTACTTC
few	.	TRBV6-5	TRBJ1-1	CASSNKANTEAFF	TGTGCCAGCAGTAACAAGGCGAACACTGAAGCTTTCTTT
many	TRBD1	TRBV2	TRBJ2-5	CASRTGTGQETQYF	TGTGCCTCCCGGACGGGGACAGGGCAAGAGACCCAGTACTTC
.	TRBD2	TRBV7-2	TRBJ2-7	CASSHPPSGGSYEQYF	TGTGCCAGCAGCCATCCCCCTAGCGGGGGGTCGTACGAGCAGTACTTC
few	.	TRBV6-2/TRBV6-3	TRBJ1-6	CASSYGQQNSPLHF	TGTGCCAGCAGTTACGGTCAGCAGAATTCACCCCTCCACTTT
.	.	TRBV28	TRBJ2-5	CASLKGPQETQYF	TGTGCCAGCCTCAAGGGTCCGCAAGAGACCCAGTACTTC
.	.	TRBV28	TRBJ2-5	CASLPGPEWETQYF	TGTGCCAGCCTCCCGGGGCCAGAGTGGGAGACCCAGTACTTC
many	.	TRBV12-3/TRBV12-4	TRBJ2-7	CASRIQRYEQYF	TGTGCCAGCAGAATACAGCGGTACGAGCAGTACTTC
.	.	TRBV28	TRBJ2-7	CASSTGAASSYEQYF	TGTGCCAGCTCGACGGGGGCGGCGAGCTCCTACGAGCAGTACTTC
few	.	TRBV18	TRBJ1-5	CASSPRGIGPQHF	TGTGCCAGCTCACCTAGAGGGATTGGGCCCCAGCATTTT
many	.	TRBV12-3/TRBV12-4	TRBJ1-5	CASSLLQPQHF	TGTGCCAGCAGTTTGCTTCAGCCCCAGCATTTT
many	TRBD2	TRBV20-1	TRBJ2-5	CSASGTSGARSQETQYF	TGCAGTGCTAGTGGGACTAGCGGGGCTCGCAGCCAAGAGACCCAGTACTTC
.	.	TRBV20-1	TRBJ1-1	CSASFAGRGETEAFF	TGCAGTGCTAGTTTTGCGGGCCGGGGGGAGACTGAAGCTTTCTTT
many	.	TRBV12-3/TRBV12-4	TRBJ2-5	CASSLTSSQETQYF	TGTGCCAGCAGTTTAACGAGCAGCCAAGAGACCCAGTACTTC
many	.	TRBV5-1	TRBJ1-6	CASSLEHSRNSPLHF	TGCGCCAGCAGCTTGGAACATAGTCGGAATTCACCCCTCCACTTT
many	.	TRBV27	TRBJ1-2	CASSFESGVGMGGYTF	TGTGCCAGCAGTTTTGAATCAGGTGTGGGAATGGGGGGCTACACCTTC
.	TRBD1	TRBV12-3/TRBV12-4	TRBJ2-3	CASSFGPDRGLTDTQYF	TGTGCCAGCAGTTTCGGACCGGACAGGGGTTTGACAGATACGCAGTATTTT
few	TRBD1	TRBV12-3/TRBV12-4	TRBJ2-2	CASRRAPGQGAGELFF	TGTGCCAGCAGGCGGGCTCCGGGACAGGGGGCCGGGGAGCTGTTTTTT